This record concerns one TCR beta chain sequence. It lacks a known antigen. Base qualities are not recorded, but no much larger clone differs from it by a single base. The germline V end is reduced by 1 base and the J end by 3 bases; junction bases left unmatched: 4. The CDR3 starts with the cysteine, ends with the phenylalanine, and has 15 residues. Only CDR3 DNA remains: 45 bases, in frame from the first base. CDR1 is given as SGDLS and CDR2 as YYNGEE, both from the germline V gene. This record comes from a study of blood T cell repertoires in COVID-19 (dated by TCRdb to 2018 to 2020). About the full investigation: Samples from collaborators originated in the United States, Italy and Spain and spanned both the acute and convalescent phases of COVID-19. The prospective study material was composed of cDNA or gDNA derived from T cells, B-cell-depleted T cells, or PBMCs. The dataset comprised deeply sampled blood TCRbeta repertoires from subjects exposed to, actively infected with, or recovered from COVID-19. A freely available public database, intended as a resource for researchers studying the immune response to SARS-CoV-2, is where the repertoires were released. Samples were obtained from the ongoing ImmuneRACE study (first 160 participants) and from about 1,300 subjects provided by 6 global collaborators. Nearly every sample came with metadata listing a de-identified subject ID, COVID-19 status, age in years and sex. Where HLA class I and class II types were available, the types were taken from metadata supplied by the sample provider, not from assay-based typing. General findings and caveats noted by the study authors: How much clinical and demographic metadata was included differed by source and by participant, and the metadata was provided uncurated.

TCRbeta CDR3 regions were amplified from genomic DNA using the immunoSEQ Assay, a bias-controlled multiplex PCR. The authors' pipeline ran thus. The number of nucleated cells in each sample was estimated from the amplification of reference gene primers within the assay. To quantify the absolute abundance of each unique TCRbeta CDR3 rearrangement, sequence reads were collapsed and filtered. For each sample, productive Simpson clonality was calculated by taking the square root of Simpson's diversity index across productive rearrangements. TCRdb limited this immuneACCESS table to in-frame rearrangements with V and J called. A share of clones is missing; checked studies link under half to unresolved V genes, and the rest is unexplained. V and J calls and clone size come straight from that table; D and trimming were deduced from the DNA. The sample contains hundreds of thousands of clones, about nine tenths of them found a single time. 1.4% to 1.5% of the sample rests with the top ten.

Collaborating institutions collected whole blood in K2EDTA tubes following their own protocols. For TCRbeta analysis, collaborators shipped samples as frozen whole blood, isolated PBMCs, or DNA extracted from either of those sample types. The chain was built from TRBV9 and TRBJ2-7; 10 middle bases align to TRBD2. Sequenced input: peripheral blood. The TCR originated in a woman aged 25 to 39 with active or convalescent COVID-19. The nucleotides are TGTGCCAGCAGCGTAACTAGCGGGACCCTCTACGAGCAGTACTTC. Translated, this is CASSVTSGTLYEQYF.